Each of the 29 T cell receptor beta chains below was sequenced from the same sample in a study of a mutant IDH1 vaccine in newly diagnosed glioma. Their target antigens are unknown. The time point was: week 11, during vaccination. Vaccinated patients received 300 ug of mutant IDH1 20-mer peptide per dose, with topical imiquimod. Sequencing was performed with immunoSEQ multiplex PCR; in TCRdb, only in-frame clones are kept and a portion is missing. The sample lists around 53,000 clones; over 75% were seen once. The sample in question was PBMCs, obtained from a glioma patient whose treatment included an IDH1 peptide vaccine. Every receptor here comes from a man over 45 with glioma.

The chain joins TRBV10-3 to TRBJ2-1; weak D call: TRBD2 (6 bases). The germline V gene has CDR1 ENHRY and CDR2 SYGVKD. The CDR3 totals 14 residues. V lost 4 bases and J 13 bases, leaving 20 bases between the germline ends. CDR3 sequence: CAISASGGGGIQFF. In DNA, the CDR3 is TGTGCCATCAGTGCCAGTGGTGGGGGAGGAATACAGTTCTTC.

To note about this clone: The junction departs from the called germline gene at one end, perhaps through a read error. CDR3 bases: TGTGCCAGCAGCTTCGGGACTAGCTCACATTTT. It yields the protein CASSFGTSSHF. The chain carries TRBV5-5 and TRBJ2-3; 9 bases are a match to TRBD2. Looked up from germline, CDR1 is SGHKS and CDR2 is YYEKEE (reference sequence). The CDR3 is 11 residues long.

The chain couples TRBV7-8 to TRBJ2-2; D is tentatively TRBD1 or TRBD2 (5 bases each). Germline V gene sequence: CDR1 SGHVS, CDR2 FQNEAQ. CDR3 length equals 15 residues. The V gene lost 4 bases and the J gene lost 1 base, with 10 bases spanning the gap. The CDR3 loop reads CASSSGTLNTGELFF. CDR3 in DNA: TGTGCCAGCAGCTCCGGGACCTTGAACACCGGGGAGCTGTTTTTT. The complete variable domain, with remaining parts taken from reference TRBV7-8 and TRBJ2-2, reads GAGVSQSPRYKVAKRGQDVALRCDPISGHVSLFWYQQALGQGPEFLTYFQNEAQLDKSGLPSDRFFAERPEGSVSTLKIQRTQQEDSAVYLCASSSGTLNTGELFFGEGSRLTVL.

This rearrangement joins TRBV28 to TRBJ1-3; a possible D gene is TRBD1 (6 bases). The CDR3 contains 16 residues. Germline loops: CDR1 MDHEN, CDR2 SYDVKM. V gave up 6 bases and J gave up 1 base, with 16 bases separating them. The CDR3 region has the DNA TGTGCCAGCAGCAACTACAGGGAAAGGTCTGGAAACACCATATATTTT. Protein sequence: CASSNYRERSGNTIYF. The full variable domain, its missing parts supplied by reference TRBV28 and TRBJ1-3, is DVKVTQSSRYLVKRTGEKVFLECVQDMDHENMFWYRQDPGLGLRLIYFSYDVKMKEKGDIPEGYSVSREKKERFSLILESASTNQTSMYLCASSNYRERSGNTIYFGEGSWLTVV.

V gene TRBV4-1 combines with J gene TRBJ2-7, with TRBD2 matching over 10 bases. Looked up from germline, CDR1 is MGHRA and CDR2 is YSYEKL. The CDR3 loop spans 16 amino acids. The J segment lost 1 base and the V segment lost 10 bases, leaving 13 bases of the junction unmatched. The CDR3 DNA sequence: TGCGCCACTTCCTCGGGTAGCGGGGGGTTTTCCTACGAGCAGTACTTC. Amino acids: CATSSGSGGFSYEQYF.

The genes are TRBV29-1 and TRBJ1-2; 7 bases map to TRBD1. This CDR3 contains 13 residues. V lost 7 bases, J lost 6 bases, and 11 bases stayed unmatched. Germline CDR1 is SQVTM and CDR2 is ANQGSEA. CDR3 in DNA: TGCAGCGCTCGACCAGGGGGGGAGGATGGCTACACCTTC. This gives the protein CSARPGGEDGYTF. The full variable domain, rest sourced from reference TRBV29-1 and TRBJ1-2, is SAVISQKPSRDICQRGTSLTIQCQVDSQVTMMFWYRQQPGQSLTLIATANQGSEATYESGFVIDKFPISRPNLTFSTLTVSNMSPEDSSIYLCSARPGGEDGYTFGSGTRLTVV.

This chain links TRBV6-5 with TRBJ2-5; TRBD2 aligns across 11 bases. CDR3 size: 16 residues. Germline V gene data show CDR1 as MNHEY and CDR2 as SVGAGI. J was trimmed by 4 bases and V by 2 bases; bases with no gene match: 6. DNA for the CDR3: TGTGCCAGCAGTTACGTAGCGGGGGGGCCTCGAGAGACCCAGTACTTC. This sequence encodes CASSYVAGGPRETQYF.

This chain uses TRBV7-6 with TRBJ2-1; TRBD2 matches at 9 bases. The germline gives CDR1 SGHVS, CDR2 FNYEAQ. The V segment lost 0 bases and the J segment 6 bases; nucleotides outside the gene matches: 18. The CDR3 totals 20 residues. The DNA for the CDR3 is TGTGCCAGCAGCTTAGCGTCGGCTAGCGGGATACTTTTTGCCCCCAATGAGCAGTTCTTC. Translation: CASSLASASGILFAPNEQFF. Using reference TRBV7-6 and TRBJ2-1 for the parts outside the CDR3, the full variable domain is GAGVSQSPRYKVTKRGQDVALRCDPISGHVSLYWYRQALGQGPEFLTYFNYEAQQDKSGLPNDRFSAERPEGSISTLTIQRTEQRDSAMYRCASSLASASGILFAPNEQFFGPGTRLTVL.

The CDR3 region has the DNA TGTGCCAGCAGCGCCCGAGGGAGACCCACAGATACGCAGTATTTT. This gives the protein CASSARGRPTDTQYF. V usage is TRBV5-6 and J usage is TRBJ2-3; a weak D match, TRBD2 (5 bases). The CDR3 length is 15 residues. Germline CDR1 and CDR2: SGHDT and YYEEEE. V was clipped by 4 bases and J by 2 bases, with 14 bases between them.

The chain joins TRBV5-4 to TRBJ1-6; 8 bases are shared with TRBD1. The CDR3 runs 16 residues. The V and J ends lost 4 bases and 6 bases, in that order; junction bases with no gene match: 9. The germline gives CDR1 SGHNT, CDR2 YYREEE (reference sequence). The CDR3 sequence: CASSPGQGSSNSPLHF. The DNA for the CDR3 is TGTGCCAGCAGCCCCGGACAGGGATCTTCTAATTCACCCCTCCACTTT.

The chain combines TRBV2 with TRBJ1-2; possible D gene TRBD1, 5 bases. The CDR3 sequence is 17 residues long. CDR1 and CDR2 from the germline V gene are SNHLY and FYNNEI. With 4 bases removed from V and 0 bases from J, the gap between germline ends came to 18 bases. The CDR3 spells CASSGPGREKANYGYTF. The CDR3 nucleotides read TGTGCCAGCAGTGGTCCAGGCAGGGAAAAAGCTAACTATGGCTACACCTTC. Full variable domain (remainder filled in from reference TRBV2 and TRBJ1-2): EPEVTQTPSHQVTQMGQEVILRCVPISNHLYFYWYRQILGQKVEFLVSFYNNEISEKSEIFDDQFSVERPDGSNFTLKIRSTKLEDSAMYFCASSGPGREKANYGYTFGSGTRLTVV.

The rearrangement joins TRBV6-5 to TRBJ1-5, with 9 bases matching TRBD1. CDR1 is MNHEY, CDR2 SVGAGI, per germline. This CDR3 comprises 15 residues. Trimming removed 2 bases from V and 6 bases from J; junction bases left unmatched: 5. The CDR3 spells CASSYGRTGAQPQHF. In nucleotides, the CDR3 is TGTGCCAGCAGTTACGGACGGACAGGGGCTCAGCCCCAGCATTTT.

V and J are TRBV6-5 and TRBJ1-1; the D gene is possibly TRBD1 (5 bases). V was shortened by 0 bases and J by 4 bases, with 6 bases between the two germline ends. The CDR3 runs to 13 residues. CDR1 and CDR2 (germline): MNHEY, SVGAGI. CDR3 sequence (DNA): TGTGCCAGCAGTTACTCGGGGGGCACTGAAGCTTTCTTT. Translated, it gives CASSYSGGTEAFF.

The chain couples TRBV2 to TRBJ2-1; D perhaps matches TRBD2 (7 bases). The ends were cut back, 4 bases at V and 9 bases at J, with 16 bases in the middle. The CDR3 has 14 amino acids. From germline, CDR1 is SNHLY and CDR2 FYNNEI. CDR3 nucleotides: TGTGCCAGCAGTGTCCGCAGGGGCGGGGGTGAGCAGTTCTTC. This sequence encodes CASSVRRGGGEQFF.

The CDR3 DNA sequence: TGTGCCAGCAGTAGACAGGGAAAAGAGACCCAGTACTTC. Its translation is CASSRQGKETQYF. This rearrangement joins TRBV27 to TRBJ2-5, with TRBD1 matching 7 bases. Germline V lookup: CDR1 MNHEY, CDR2 SMNVEV (reference sequence). V lost 5 bases to trimming and J lost 3 bases; unmatched junction nucleotides: 3. CDR3 length: 13 residues.

This clone is a singleton in its sample. This chain joins TRBV5-5 and TRBJ1-1, with TRBD1 as a possible D gene (5 bases). CDR1 and CDR2 from the germline V gene are SGHKS and YYEKEE (reference sequence). V was trimmed by 1 base and J by 0 bases, leaving 7 bases between them. The CDR3 contains 14 residues. This CDR3 is CASSLWGLNTEAFF. The CDR3 coding sequence is TGTGCCAGCAGCTTGTGGGGACTGAACACTGAAGCTTTCTTT.

V is TRBV27 and J is TRBJ2-3, with 7 positions matching TRBD2. The CDR3 loop spans 15 amino acids. The J segment lost 4 bases and the V segment lost 1 base, leaving 5 bases of the junction unmatched. Germline V gives CDR1 MNHEY, CDR2 SMNVEV (reference sequence). CDR3 residues: CASSLFGGGADTQYF. The CDR3 bases are TGTGCCAGCAGTTTATTTGGCGGGGGTGCAGATACGCAGTATTTT.

The rearrangement links TRBV27 to TRBJ2-1; a weak D match, TRBD1 (5 bases). The V and J ends lost 5 bases and 3 bases respectively, with 14 bases between them. This CDR3 comprises 15 residues. Germline V gives CDR1 MNHEY, CDR2 SMNVEV (reference sequence). CDR3: CASSPRADSYNEQFF. The CDR3 DNA is TGTGCCAGCAGTCCCCGTGCCGACAGCTACAATGAGCAGTTCTTC.

The chain couples TRBV19 to TRBJ1-5, with D possibly TRBD1 on 5 matching bases. Looked up from germline, CDR1 is LNHDA and CDR2 is SQIVND (reference sequence). The CDR3 is made up of 17 amino acids. V shed 2 bases and J shed 2 bases, with 16 bases lying between them. The CDR3 DNA sequence: TGTGCCAGTAGTATACAGCAGGGAGGATATGGCAATCAGCCCCAGCATTTT. This translates into CASSIQQGGYGNQPQHF.

This rearrangement joins TRBV2 to TRBJ2-7; D is perhaps TRBD2 (6 bases). Trimming left V 8 bases short and J 4 bases short, with 15 bases between. The CDR3 contains 13 residues. CDR1 is SNHLY and CDR2 is FYNNEI in the germline V gene. Written as DNA, the CDR3 is TGTGCCAGCGGGGAAGGAGGGAGGTACGAGCAGTACTTC. Translating it yields CASGEGGRYEQYF. The variable domain in full, with the rest retrieved from reference TRBV2 and TRBJ2-7, is EPEVTQTPSHQVTQMGQEVILRCVPISNHLYFYWYRQILGQKVEFLVSFYNNEISEKSEIFDDQFSVERPDGSNFTLKIRSTKLEDSAMYFCASGEGGRYEQYFGPGTRLTVT.

The rearrangement joins TRBV2 to TRBJ2-3, with D possibly being TRBD1 (5 bases). CDR1 and CDR2 from the germline V gene are SNHLY and FYNNEI. This CDR3 is built from 17 residues. The germline V and J ends were trimmed by 7 bases and 3 bases, with 23 bases remaining between them. The CDR3 loop reads CASIWFQGKIGTDTQYF. The CDR3 nucleotides are TGTGCCAGCATATGGTTCCAGGGAAAGATTGGGACAGATACGCAGTATTTT.

This chain connects TRBV4-2 to TRBJ2-7, with D perhaps matching TRBD1 (5 bases). This CDR3 is built from 17 residues. CDR1 and CDR2 from the germline V gene are LGHNA and YNFKEQ. V lost 0 bases and J 3 bases, leaving 18 bases between the germline ends. The CDR3 here is CASSQDLGREFFYEQYF. The CDR3 bases are TGTGCCAGCAGCCAAGATTTGGGCAGGGAATTCTTCTACGAGCAGTACTTC.

The chain recombines TRBV27 with TRBJ1-1, with 11 positions matching TRBD1. V was pared by 6 bases and J by 4 bases, with 4 bases of the junction left unmatched. The CDR3 contains 14 residues. Germline lookup yields CDR1 MNHEY and CDR2 SMNVEV (reference sequence). CDR3 residues: CASSPGTGGTEAFF. As DNA, the CDR3 is TGTGCCAGCAGCCCTGGGACAGGGGGCACTGAAGCTTTCTTT.

The CDR3 loop reads CASSPVLNNEQFF. The CDR3, as DNA: TGTGCCAGCAGCCCGGTCCTTAACAATGAGCAGTTCTTC. The chain uses TRBV6-1 and TRBJ2-1; D gene ambiguous. Germline V gene lookup returns CDR1 MNHNS and CDR2 SASEGT. V was trimmed by 6 bases and J by 5 bases, leaving 11 bases between them. CDR3 length: 13 residues.

In this sample, this clone turned up once. The V call is TRBV7-6, the J call TRBJ2-5; possibly TRBD1 or TRBD2 for D (5 bases each). With 0 bases removed from V and 4 bases from J, the gap between germline ends came to 15 bases. There are 16 residues in the CDR3. CDR1 and CDR2 from the germline V gene are SGHVS and FNYEAQ. The CDR3: CASSLAQLGTAETQYF. The CDR3 nucleotides read TGTGCCAGCAGCTTAGCCCAATTGGGGACCGCAGAGACCCAGTACTTC.

For this clone: One junction end disagrees with the germline gene, perhaps due to a read error. CDR3 coding DNA: TGTGCTAGCAGCTTAGAACAGGGGAGCACAGATACGCAGTATTTT. Protein product: CASSLEQGSTDTQYF. The V and J genes are TRBV7-7 and TRBJ2-3; 7 positions match TRBD1. CDR1 SSHAT and CDR2 FNYEAQ come from the germline V gene (reference sequence). The CDR3 extends over 15 amino acids.

The chain couples TRBV7-2 to TRBJ1-4; the D gene is possibly TRBD1 (5 bases). From germline, CDR1 is SGHTA and CDR2 FQGNSA. Trimming pared 1 base from V and 7 bases from J, leaving 16 bases between. The CDR3 spans 16 residues. The CDR3 sequence is CASSLVFGGVGEKLFF. The CDR3 coding sequence is TGTGCCAGCAGCTTAGTATTCGGGGGAGTAGGTGAAAAACTGTTTTTT. Looking up the rest from reference TRBV7-2 and TRBJ1-4 gives the full variable domain: GAGVSQSPSNKVTEKGKDVELRCDPISGHTALYWYRQSLGQGLEFLIYFQGNSAPDKSGLPSDRFSAERTGGSVSTLTIQRTQQEDSAVYLCASSLVFGGVGEKLFFGSGTQLSVL.

The rearrangement joins TRBV25-1 to TRBJ1-2; D unclear. Trimming took 3 bases from V and 3 from J, leaving 14 bases between them. This CDR3 comprises 15 residues. Germline V lookup: CDR1 MGHDK, CDR2 SYGVNS. CDR3 bases: TGTGCCAGCAGTGACGGGTATGAAGTGGACTATGGCTACACCTTC. Translation: CASSDGYEVDYGYTF.

In this sample, this clone turned up once. This chain joins TRBV9 and TRBJ2-6; TRBD1 matches 7 bases. Trimming took 5 bases from V and 3 from J; bases not matched to a gene: 14. The CDR3 sequence is 18 residues long. CDR1 is SGDLS, CDR2 YYNGEE, per germline. The CDR3 DNA follows: TGTGCCAGCAGACTACAAAGGACAGGCTCACTTGGGGCCAACGTCCTGACTTTC. It translates to CASRLQRTGSLGANVLTF.